One sample yielded the 4 T cell receptor beta chains listed below, sequenced in a study of blood T cell repertoires in COVID-19. Method: immunoSEQ multiplex PCR; TCRdb's copy keeps in-frame clones and lacks some. The sample contains about 82,000 clones, about 86% of which appear only once. Specimen: peripheral blood. All receptors come from a woman aged 60-75 years with acute or convalescent COVID-19.

The chain employs TRBV25-1 and TRBJ2-5; 7 nucleotides match TRBD1. Germline trimming cut 5 bases from V and 2 bases from J; bases unmatched to any gene: 11. The CDR3 runs to 16 residues. CDR1 and CDR2 from the germline V gene are MGHDK and SYGVNS. CDR3 in DNA: TGTGCCAGCAGTCCCCGACAGGGTATTCTTCAAGAGACCCAGTACTTC. This sequence encodes CASSPRQGILQETQYF.

This rearrangement joins TRBV29-1 to TRBJ1-2; D remains unclear. This CDR3 has 13 amino acids. V was trimmed by 0 bases and J by 3 bases, leaving 8 bases between them. The germline CDR1 and CDR2 sequences are SQVTM and ANQGSEA. In DNA form, the CDR3 reads TGCAGCGTTGAAGAGGCACAGTACTATGGCTACACCTTC. Its translation is CSVEEAQYYGYTF.

This chain joins TRBV7-9 and TRBJ2-1, with 12 positions matching TRBD2. V lost 5 bases, J lost 4 bases, and 3 bases stayed unmatched. The CDR3 is 15 residues long. Looked up from germline, CDR1 is SEHNR and CDR2 is FQNEAQ (reference sequence). The CDR3 region has the DNA TGTGCCAGCAGCCCGACTAGCGGGAGTTACAATGAGCAGTTCTTC. This sequence encodes CASSPTSGSYNEQFF.

This clone was counted a single time. The chain links TRBV7-3 to TRBJ2-1, with TRBD2 matching 7 bases. The CDR3 sequence is 13 residues long. The germline CDR1 and CDR2 sequences are SGHTA and FQGTGA. The V and J ends lost 0 bases and 10 bases, in that order; junction bases with no gene match: 3. The CDR3 sequence: CASSLTLGGEQFF. In nucleotides, the CDR3 is TGTGCCAGCAGCTTAACTTTGGGAGGGGAGCAGTTCTTC.